One and the same sample provided the 26 T cell receptor beta chains below, sequenced in a study of blood T cell repertoires in COVID-19. TCRdb keeps only in-frame clones here, not all; method: immunoSEQ multiplex PCR. This table holds some 330,000 clones, around 92% found once. Sequenced material: peripheral blood. These receptors were collected from a woman in her twenties or thirties with COVID-19, enrolled during active disease.

The genes are TRBV6-5 and TRBJ1-6, with D unresolved. The germline gives CDR1 MNHEY, CDR2 SVGAGI. V lost 2 bases to trimming and J lost 7 bases, with 12 bases between them. CDR3 size: 15 residues. The CDR3 sequence: CASSYGRRRNSPLHF. For the CDR3, the DNA is TGTGCCAGCAGTTACGGTCGGCGGAGAAATTCACCCCTCCACTTT.

CDR3 sequence: CASRTGQGYNEQFF. The CDR3 bases are TGTGCCAGCAGAACGGGACAGGGTTACAATGAGCAGTTCTTC. The genes are TRBV7-9 and TRBJ2-1; 9 bases align to TRBD1. Unmatched junction bases numbered 4, after V lost 6 bases and J lost 4 bases. The CDR3 length is 14 residues. Germline V gene data show CDR1 as SEHNR and CDR2 as FQNEAQ (reference sequence).

The rearrangement links TRBV19 to TRBJ1-1, with D possibly being TRBD1 (5 bases). The ends were cut back, 4 bases at V and 4 bases at J, with 13 bases in the middle. Germline V gene lookup returns CDR1 LNHDA and CDR2 SQIVND (reference sequence). The CDR3 sequence is 14 residues long. The CDR3 spells CASSTGRGGTEAFF. The DNA for the CDR3 is TGTGCCAGTAGTACCGGGAGGGGAGGCACTGAAGCTTTCTTT.

The chain couples TRBV7-9 to TRBJ1-2; D remains ambiguous. CDR1 is SEHNR, CDR2 FQNEAQ, per germline (reference sequence). V lost 5 bases to trimming and J lost 4 bases, with 14 bases between them. The length of the CDR3 is 14 residues. The CDR3 DNA follows: TGTGCCAGCAGCCGCGGGGAGTCGTTCTATGGCTACACCTTC. Amino acid sequence: CASSRGESFYGYTF.

The chain recombines TRBV28 with TRBJ1-5; 8 bases map to TRBD1. The CDR3 loop spans 14 amino acids. Germline lookup yields CDR1 MDHEN and CDR2 SYDVKM. V shed 6 bases and J 6 bases; nucleotides not matched to a gene: 7. In nucleotides, the CDR3 is TGTGCCAGCAGGACCACAGGGGGGATTCAGCCCCAGCATTTT. It encodes CASRTTGGIQPQHF.

The chain couples TRBV11-3 to TRBJ2-7; D ambiguous. CDR3 length: 14 amino acids. Germline V gene sequence: CDR1 SGHNT, CDR2 YENEEA. Trimming took off 7 bases at V and 3 bases at J, with 16 bases between the two ends. The CDR3 spells CASTTSRVHYEQYF. CDR3 sequence (DNA): TGTGCCAGCACAACCTCCCGGGTTCACTACGAGCAGTACTTC.

The V gene is TRBV13, the J gene TRBJ2-1, with a possible D match to TRBD1 (5 bases). Germline V gene lookup returns CDR1 PRHDT and CDR2 FYEKMQ (reference sequence). V lost 6 bases, J lost 6 bases, and 18 bases lay in between. This CDR3 has 15 amino acids. CDR3 in DNA: TGTGCCAGCAGGGATACAGGTGGGGCCCCCAATGAGCAGTTCTTC. It codes for CASRDTGGAPNEQFF.

The CDR3 reads CASSPSGTIYEQYF. DNA of the CDR3: TGTGCCAGCAGTCCATCCGGGACTATCTACGAGCAGTACTTC. This sequence joins TRBV5-6 and TRBJ2-7; 7 bases are shared with TRBD2. The germline gives CDR1 SGHDT, CDR2 YYEEEE. The CDR3 sequence is 14 residues long. The trim removed 5 bases at V and 3 bases at J, leaving 8 bases unmatched.

The CDR3 sequence: CASSLVVSSYNEQFF. The DNA for the CDR3 is TGTGCCAGCAGCTTAGTTGTGAGCTCCTACAATGAGCAGTTCTTC. The rearrangement links TRBV7-2 to TRBJ2-1; D is unresolved. V lost 1 base, J lost 0 bases, and 7 bases lay in between. Germline V gene sequence: CDR1 SGHTA, CDR2 FQGNSA. The CDR3 has 15 amino acids.

CDR3 amino acids: CASSSWRAEAFF. The CDR3 DNA sequence: TGTGCCAGCAGCTCTTGGAGGGCTGAAGCTTTCTTT. This chain joins TRBV7-9 and TRBJ1-1, with unresolved D. This CDR3 has 12 amino acids. Germline assignment: CDR1 SEHNR and CDR2 FQNEAQ (reference sequence). V lost 4 bases to trimming and J lost 6 bases, with 9 bases between them.

The rearrangement uses TRBV10-1 and TRBJ1-6; no definite D call. CDR1 WNHNN and CDR2 SYGVQD come from the germline V gene (reference sequence). The CDR3 runs 13 residues. Deletions cut 2 bases from V and 8 bases from J, with 7 bases between. The CDR3 protein is CASSEDTDSPLHF. The CDR3 nucleotides are TGCGCCAGCAGTGAGGATACGGATTCACCCCTCCACTTT.

The chain is built from TRBV5-1 and TRBJ1-2; the match to TRBD1 covers 8 bases. Germline assignment: CDR1 SGHRS and CDR2 YFSETQ. With V trimmed by 2 bases and J by 8 bases, 11 bases remained unmatched. CDR3 size: 15 residues. CDR3 nucleotides: TGCGCCAGCAGCTTCGGACAGGGCGATCTATGGGGCTACACCTTC. Translated, it gives CASSFGQGDLWGYTF.

The J gene is TRBJ2-3, the V gene TRBV21-1; the table's D call, TRBD2, has no DNA check behind it. TRBV21-1 counts as a pseudogene. The length of the CDR3 is 17 residues. The CDR3 region is CASSLPSLYRRADTQYF. The CDR3 coding sequence is TGTGCCAGCTCCCTTCCCAGCCTTTACCGGAGAGCAGATACGCAGTATTTT.

The J gene is TRBJ1-6, the V gene TRBV5-5; possibly TRBD1 for D (6 bases). This CDR3 has 15 residues. V was shortened by 4 bases and J by 10 bases, with 18 bases between the two germline ends. Germline CDR1 is SGHKS and CDR2 is YYEKEE (reference sequence). CDR3 in DNA: TGTGCCAGCAGCGCTGCGACAGGACCTTCGTCACCCCTCCACTTT. Translating gives CASSAATGPSSPLHF.

The chain links TRBV11-1 to TRBJ2-3, with 10 bases identical to TRBD1. The germline V gene has CDR1 SGHAT and CDR2 FQDESV (reference sequence). The V and J ends lost 5 bases and 0 bases, in that order; junction bases with no gene match: 2. The CDR3 totals 15 residues. Written as DNA, the CDR3 is TGTGCCAGCAGCACGGGACAGGGGAGCACAGATACGCAGTATTTT. Translation: CASSTGQGSTDTQYF.

This chain connects TRBV7-9 to TRBJ2-3, with D perhaps matching TRBD2 (6 bases). The CDR3 is 19 residues long. V was trimmed by 5 bases and J by 1 base, leaving 25 bases between them. Germline V gene data show CDR1 as SEHNR and CDR2 as FQNEAQ (reference sequence). The CDR3 nucleotides are TGTGCCAGCAGCCGGGACTGGAAAGAACAGCTAGGGGGCACAGATACGCAGTATTTT. Translating gives CASSRDWKEQLGGTDTQYF.

The chain combines TRBV19 with TRBJ1-2; possible D gene TRBD1, 6 bases. Germline assignment: CDR1 LNHDA and CDR2 SQIVND (reference sequence). The germline V and J ends were trimmed by 3 bases and 7 bases, with 18 bases remaining between them. The length of the CDR3 is 15 residues. The CDR3 DNA sequence: TGTGCCAGTAGTATTGGGTCAGGGGATAGGAGTGGCTACACCTTC. This encodes CASSIGSGDRSGYTF.

The chain has TRBV5-1 and TRBJ2-7; 8 nucleotides match TRBD1. CDR3 length equals 14 residues. The V gene's germline CDR1 is SGHRS and CDR2 YFSETQ. The V gene end was trimmed by 2 bases and the J gene end by 7 bases; junction bases not matched to a gene: 8. Here the CDR3 reads CASSFNRGIGEQYF. The CDR3 nucleotides are TGCGCCAGCAGCTTTAACAGGGGGATCGGAGAGCAGTACTTC.

The V call is TRBV15, the J call TRBJ1-2; unclear D gene. CDR3 length equals 15 residues. Germline V gene sequence: CDR1 LNHNV, CDR2 YYDKDF (reference sequence). Trimming took 0 bases from V and 4 from J, leaving 12 bases between them. The CDR3 DNA sequence: TGTGCCACCAGCAGAGATTCACCTGGAGCCTATGGCTACACCTTC. Its protein product is CATSRDSPGAYGYTF.

The genes are TRBV7-9 and TRBJ2-7; D may be TRBD1 (6 bases). In germline, CDR1 is SEHNR, CDR2 FQNEAQ (reference sequence). V lost 3 bases to trimming and J lost 10 bases, with 16 bases between them. The CDR3 extends over 13 amino acids. As DNA, the CDR3 is TGTGCCAGCAGCTTCGCCCCAGGGGTAGGACAGTACTTC. Its translation is CASSFAPGVGQYF.

The chain recombines TRBV7-9 with TRBJ2-1, with 7 bases lining up with TRBD1. CDR1 SEHNR and CDR2 FQNEAQ come from the germline V gene (reference sequence). The CDR3 runs 14 residues. The V and J ends lost 5 bases and 7 bases, in that order; junction bases with no gene match: 8. CDR3 residues: CASSRGTDSNEQFF. Written as DNA, the CDR3 is TGTGCCAGCAGCCGAGGGACAGACTCAAATGAGCAGTTCTTC.

As concerns this clone: The sample contains more than one DNA sequence encoding this CDR3. The genes are TRBV28 and TRBJ2-5, with 7 bases that match TRBD1. The V segment lost 6 bases and the J segment 2 bases; nucleotides outside the gene matches: 0. The germline CDR1 and CDR2 sequences are MDHEN and SYDVKM. The CDR3 has 12 residues. The DNA for the CDR3 is TGTGCCAGCAGGACAGGGCAAGAGACCCAGTACTTC. Its translation: CASRTGQETQYF.

This chain joins TRBV20-1 and TRBJ2-7; D might be TRBD2 (5 bases). V was shortened by 3 bases and J by 10 bases, with 13 bases between the two germline ends. This CDR3 has 11 residues. Germline CDR1 and CDR2: DFQATT and SNEGSKA (reference sequence). The CDR3 region has the DNA TGCAGTGCTAGCTTCGGGGTGGTCCAGTACTTC. Its protein product is CSASFGVVQYF.

This chain connects TRBV6-2 or TRBV6-3 to TRBJ1-2; maybe TRBD1 (6 bases). Deletions cut 5 bases from V and 8 bases from J, with 18 bases between. Germline CDR1 and CDR2: MNHEY and SVGEGT. The CDR3 spans 14 residues. For the CDR3, the DNA is TGTGCCAGCAGTAAGAGACAGGTTATCGGAGGCTACACCTTC. Protein: CASSKRQVIGGYTF.

The chain is built from TRBV2 and TRBJ2-5; TRBD1 is a possible D gene (6 bases). Trimming stripped 6 bases from V and 4 bases from J, with 9 bases between. Germline values: CDR1 SNHLY, CDR2 FYNNEI. There are 12 residues in the CDR3. The CDR3 sequence: CASRGDTETQYF. CDR3 bases: TGTGCCAGCAGAGGGGACACAGAGACCCAGTACTTC. The entire variable domain, with the rest obtained from reference TRBV2 and TRBJ2-5, is as follows: EPEVTQTPSHQVTQMGQEVILRCVPISNHLYFYWYRQILGQKVEFLVSFYNNEISEKSEIFDDQFSVERPDGSNFTLKIRSTKLEDSAMYFCASRGDTETQYFGPGTRLLVL.

V and J are TRBV27 and TRBJ1-1; D call uncertain. The CDR3 has 13 amino acids. Trimming cost V 5 bases and J 6 bases, with 13 bases left between them. The germline CDR1 and CDR2 sequences are MNHEY and SMNVEV (reference sequence). DNA for the CDR3: TGTGCCAGCAGTACCCGACATAGGTCTGAAGCTTTCTTT. Protein: CASSTRHRSEAFF.